This TCR beta chain was documented in a study of T cell responses to AZD1222 COVID-19 vaccine. Germline-derived CDR1 and CDR2 are SGHTA and FQGTGA. The junction had 3 bases not matched to a gene; V was cut back by 1 base and J by 4 bases. The CDR3 loop spans 16 amino acids. The table came from immunoSEQ multiplex PCR; TCRdb's copy has only in-frame clones and leaves some out. The table shows about 92,000 clones, with 88% occurring only once. The sample in question was peripheral blood, obtained on day 0 of AZD1222 vaccination. The chain joins TRBV7-3 to TRBJ2-2, with 10 bases matching TRBD2. The receptor was isolated from an adult in good health. The CDR3 protein is CASSLIAGGRTGELFF. The CDR3 DNA is TGTGCCAGCAGCTTAATAGCGGGAGGTCGCACCGGGGAGCTGTTTTTT.